The count of the clone carrying this T cell receptor beta chain is one. Trimming took 0 bases from V and 2 from J, leaving 5 bases between them. The CDR3 totals 13 residues. Per the germline V gene, CDR1 is LNHDA and CDR2 is SQIVND (reference sequence). As processed by the authors: Estimation of nucleated cell counts relied on the amplification of reference gene primers. Some clones are missing from TCRdb's copy, which holds only in-frame ones; the method was immunoSEQ multiplex PCR. The V and J calls and the clone size are those of that table, but D and trimming were determined from the DNA. The repertoire consists of about 200,000 clones, with 84% occurring once and the leading ten covering approximately 8.1%. The sample belongs to a study of blood T cell repertoires in COVID-19.

The source of this sequence is a woman aged 45 to 65 with active or convalescent COVID-19. The rearrangement links TRBV19 to TRBJ2-7; no definite D call. What was sequenced was peripheral blood. CDR3 in DNA: TGTGCCAGTAGTATAGATCTCGCCTACGAGCAGTACTTC. Its protein product is CASSIDLAYEQYF.